The clone carrying this TCR beta chain was recorded at least ten times. The data were obtained in a study of Graves' ophthalmopathy and Graves' hyperthyroidism. The authors amplified TCR beta CDR3 regions, and they did so from RNA transcripts for repertoire sequencing. First-round RT-PCR relied on HTBI primers, and a second-round multiplex PCR came next. Using its own MiXCR run on the multiplex PCR reads, TCRdb lists one record per CDR3 protein. The profile shows hundreds of thousands of distinct CDR3 sequences, about 21% of them singletons. The PBMCs used were ones drawn from approximately 10 ml of fresh peripheral blood. The receptor was derived from a woman younger than 35 with stable Graves' hyperthyroidism. Sample: peripheral blood.

DNA for the CDR3: TGTGCCAGTAGTATCATTTCACGGAACACTGAAGCTTTCTTT. It is translated as CASSIISRNTEAFF. The chain couples TRBV19 to TRBJ1-1, with D uncertain. V was trimmed by 3 bases and J by 1 base, leaving 9 bases between them. CDR3 length: 14 amino acids. Germline V gene sequence: CDR1 LNHDA, CDR2 SQIVND (reference sequence).